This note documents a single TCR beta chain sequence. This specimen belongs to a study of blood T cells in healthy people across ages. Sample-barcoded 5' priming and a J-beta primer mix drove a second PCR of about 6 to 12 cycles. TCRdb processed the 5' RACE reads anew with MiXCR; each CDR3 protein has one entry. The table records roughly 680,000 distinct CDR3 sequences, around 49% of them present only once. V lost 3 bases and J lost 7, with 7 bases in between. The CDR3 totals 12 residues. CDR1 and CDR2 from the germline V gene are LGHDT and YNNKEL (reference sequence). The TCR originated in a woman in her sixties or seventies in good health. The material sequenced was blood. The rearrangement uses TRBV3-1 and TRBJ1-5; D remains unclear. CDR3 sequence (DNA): TGTGCCAGCAGCCACGGACGCCAGCCCCAGCATTTT. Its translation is CASSHGRQPQHF.